The rows below give T cell receptor beta chains drawn from one sample of a study of blood T cells in healthy people across ages. TCRdb itself ran the 5' RACE reads through MiXCR, one entry per CDR3 protein. The sample yields hundreds of thousands of distinct CDR3 sequences, 58% seen once. The sample consisted of blood. The receptor source for this set is a man aged 30 to 39 in good health. Both conserved end residues are part of each CDR3. Fields, in order: J gene, clone size, D gene, V gene, CDR3 DNA, CDR3 protein. A D gene is named only where the DNA matches it firmly. Size values are once, few and many counts, or a class for expanded clones, and some rows have none.

>TRBJ2-4|few|NA|TRBV20-1
TGCAGTGCTATGACGGCGGAGATAGCCAAAAACATTCAGTACTTC
CSAMTAEIAKNIQYF
>TRBJ2-7|NA|NA|TRBV28
TGTGCCAGCAGCCCGGATGCATTCGGGCTTGAGCAGTACTTC
CASSPDAFGLEQYF
>TRBJ1-2|few|NA|TRBV20-1
TGCAGTGCCCCCGGTGGCTACACCTTC
CSAPGGYTF
>TRBJ2-1|NA|NA|TRBV29-1
TGCAGCGTCGACCGCTCCCGGGCCCCGAACCATGAGCAGTTCTTC
CSVDRSRAPNHEQFF
>TRBJ1-2|once|TRBD1|TRBV12-3/TRBV12-4
TGTGCCAGCAGTTTTTCAGGGGGCAGCGGCGGCTACACCTTC
CASSFSGGSGGYTF
>TRBJ2-3|few|NA|TRBV20-1
TGCAGTGCTAGACAGGGGACAGATACGCAGTATTTT
CSARQGTDTQYF
>TRBJ2-3|few|NA|TRBV11-1
TGTGCCAGCAGCTTAGCGGGGGCAGGGAATGTGGATACGCAGTATTTT
CASSLAGAGNVDTQYF
>TRBJ1-1|NA|NA|TRBV29-1
TGCAGCGACCCAGGGTTTACTGAAGCTTTCTTT
CSDPGFTEAFF
>TRBJ2-1|NA|NA|TRBV11-1
TGTGCCAGCAGCTTTATTCGTCGAATCTCCTACAATGAGCAGTTCTTC
CASSFIRRISYNEQFF
>TRBJ1-2|NA|NA|TRBV4-1
TGCGCCAGCAGCCAAGGCTACCGGACAAAGGGGAATGGCTACACCTTC
CASSQGYRTKGNGYTF
>TRBJ1-2|NA|TRBD1|TRBV20-1
TGCAGTGCCTATCTGGGACAGGGCCCCGGGAGCTACACCTTC
CSAYLGQGPGSYTF
>TRBJ2-7|NA|NA|TRBV5-1
TGCGCCAGCAGCTCTATCGGGCCAAGCTCCTACGAGCAGTACTTC
CASSSIGPSSYEQYF
>TRBJ1-1|NA|NA|TRBV7-9
TGTGCCAGCAGCTTAGGACCCGCGTTGGGGGCTTTCTTT
CASSLGPALGAFF
>TRBJ2-7|few|NA|TRBV5-1
TGCGCCAGCAGCTTGGCAGGCCCAGCTGGGTACGAGCAGTACTTC
CASSLAGPAGYEQYF
>TRBJ1-2|NA|TRBD1|TRBV12-3/TRBV12-4
TGTGCCAGCAGTGCTAAGGAGGGGGCGGCTGGCTACACCTTC
CASSAKEGAAGYTF
>TRBJ2-4|few|NA|TRBV29-1
TGCAGCGTTGTTGCCGTGCGGACCCTAGCCAAAAACATTCAGTACTTC
CSVVAVRTLAKNIQYF
>TRBJ2-7|few|TRBD2|TRBV28
TGTGCCAGCAGTCTTAGCGGGTACTCCTACGAGCAGTACTTC
CASSLSGYSYEQYF
>TRBJ2-1|NA|NA|TRBV7-9
TGTGCCAGCAGCTCCACGAATAGAAATAAGCAGTTCTTC
CASSSTNRNKQFF
>TRBJ2-7|few|NA|TRBV7-9
TGTGCCAGCGGGCTCGAGGGTCAACCCTTCTACGAGCAGTACTTC
CASGLEGQPFYEQYF
>TRBJ2-1|NA|TRBD1|TRBV12-5
TGTGCTAGTGGCCGCCTCCAGGGGGCCAACAGGAATGAGCAGTTCTTC
CASGRLQGANRNEQFF
>TRBJ1-5|NA|NA|TRBV28
TGTGCCAGCAGGGCTCCAAATCAGCCCCAGCATTTT
CASRAPNQPQHF
>TRBJ2-7|NA|NA|TRBV7-2
TGTGCCAGCAGCTTAGATATAGGGGTCCACGAGCAGTACTTC
CASSLDIGVHEQYF
>TRBJ2-5|NA|NA|TRBV20-1
TGCAGTGCTCGAACCGGGCCGTGGGGCGGAGAGACCCAGTACTTC
CSARTGPWGGETQYF